These T cell receptor beta chains were read from a single sample in a study of CD8 T cells in Susac syndrome. MiXCR, applied by TCRdb to the immunoSEQ multiplex PCR reads, yields one record per CDR3 protein. The profile shows approximately 150,000 distinct CDR3 sequences, about 90% of them singletons. Sequencing was done on a sample of CD4+ T cells from PBMCs. The receptors were sampled from a human donor in good health. CDR3s include the opening cysteine and the closing phenylalanine or tryptophan. The order of the fields is V gene, clone size, J gene, D gene, CDR3 DNA, CDR3 protein. The D gene is left open where the match is weak. Clone sizes are given selectively: once, few, many, or a class where the clone is expanded.

V: TRBV19
size: -
J: TRBJ2-7
D: -
DNA: TGTGCCAGTAGTGGCGTTGGATACCCCTACGAGCAGTACTTC
CDR3: CASSGVGYPYEQYF

V: TRBV7-9
size: -
J: TRBJ1-1
D: -
DNA: TGTGCCAGCAGCTTAAAGAAAAGGGTGGTCACTGAAGCTTTCTTT
CDR3: CASSLKKRVVTEAFF

V: TRBV7-9
size: -
J: TRBJ1-2
D: TRBD1
DNA: TGTGCCAGCAGCATTGGACAGGGCAACTATGGCTACACCTTC
CDR3: CASSIGQGNYGYTF

V: TRBV19
size: -
J: TRBJ2-1
D: -
DNA: TGTGCCAGTAGGGTCGGGGGCTCCTACAATGAGCAGTTCTTC
CDR3: CASRVGGSYNEQFF

V: TRBV6-2/TRBV6-3
size: -
J: TRBJ2-2
D: -
DNA: TGTGCCAGCAGTTTGTCAGGGTCGACCGGGGAGCTGTTTTTT
CDR3: CASSLSGSTGELFF

V: TRBV2
size: -
J: TRBJ2-5
D: -
DNA: TGTGCCAGTAGGTACCAAGAGACCCAGTACTTC
CDR3: CASRYQETQYF

V: TRBV28
size: -
J: TRBJ2-1
D: TRBD2
DNA: TGTGCCAGCAGTCGACTAGCGGCCTACAATGAGCAGTTCTTC
CDR3: CASSRLAAYNEQFF

V: TRBV18
size: -
J: TRBJ2-4
D: -
DNA: TGTGCCAGCTCACGCCAAGGGCAGACCAAAAACATTCAGTACTTC
CDR3: CASSRQGQTKNIQYF

V: TRBV30
size: once
J: TRBJ2-3
D: -
DNA: TGTGCCTGGAGTGTAAGTCCCATCACAGATACGCAGTATTTT
CDR3: CAWSVSPITDTQYF

V: TRBV30
size: -
J: TRBJ1-1
D: TRBD1
DNA: TGTGCCTGGAGTGTACGTGGCAGGGGGGACCTAAGGGTAGCTTTCTTT
CDR3: CAWSVRGRGDLRVAFF

V: TRBV12-5
size: -
J: TRBJ2-5
D: -
DNA: TGTGCTAGTGGCTTACCGACCGGGGAGTTGGGAGAGACCCAGTACTTC
CDR3: CASGLPTGELGETQYF

V: TRBV10-3
size: -
J: TRBJ2-7
D: -
DNA: TGTGCCATCAGTGAGCCCGCGGGGCGAGGTGAGCAGTACTTC
CDR3: CAISEPAGRGEQYF

V: TRBV20-1
size: -
J: TRBJ2-1
D: TRBD2
DNA: TGCAGTGCTCCTGATAGCGGGAGAAACTACAATGAGCAGTTCTTC
CDR3: CSAPDSGRNYNEQFF

V: TRBV14
size: -
J: TRBJ1-5
D: -
DNA: TGTGCCAGCAGCCCCCTAGAAGGGGGAGAGAGCAATCAGCCCCAGCATTTT
CDR3: CASSPLEGGESNQPQHF

V: TRBV10-1
size: once
J: TRBJ1-6
D: -
DNA: TGCGCCAGCAGTGAAAACACGAATTCACCCCTCCACTTT
CDR3: CASSENTNSPLHF

V: TRBV5-1
size: -
J: TRBJ2-3
D: -
DNA: TGCGCCAGCAGCCCGGGACCGCTAGGCACAGATACGCAGTATTTT
CDR3: CASSPGPLGTDTQYF

V: TRBV28
size: -
J: TRBJ2-4
D: -
DNA: TGTGCCAGCCGCAGAGGGGGTACAAACATTCAGTACTTC
CDR3: CASRRGGTNIQYF

V: TRBV20-1
size: -
J: TRBJ1-1
D: -
DNA: TGCAGAGCTTCCCCCATGAACACTGAAGCTTTCTTT
CDR3: CRASPMNTEAFF

V: TRBV25-1
size: -
J: TRBJ2-7
D: TRBD1
DNA: TGTGCCAGCAGCGACGGACAGGGTGGGACCTACGAGCAGTACTTC
CDR3: CASSDGQGGTYEQYF

V: TRBV20-1
size: -
J: TRBJ2-5
D: TRBD1
DNA: TGCAGTGCTAGTCCAGGGGGACAAGAGACCCAGTACTTC
CDR3: CSASPGGQETQYF

V: TRBV7-2
size: -
J: TRBJ1-2
D: -
DNA: TGTGCCAGCAAGTCATCAGGGAGTTATGGCTACACCTTC
CDR3: CASKSSGSYGYTF

V: TRBV2
size: -
J: TRBJ2-5
D: -
DNA: TGTGCCAGCAGTACATACGGACAAGAGACCCAGTACTTC
CDR3: CASSTYGQETQYF

V: TRBV5-6
size: -
J: TRBJ1-1
D: -
DNA: TGTGCCAGCAGCTTGGTATCGGCTTTCTTT
CDR3: CASSLVSAFF

V: TRBV5-1
size: -
J: TRBJ2-1
D: -
DNA: TGCGCCAGCAGCTACTACAACAATGAGCAGTTCTTC
CDR3: CASSYYNNEQFF

V: TRBV9
size: -
J: TRBJ2-1
D: -
DNA: TGTGCCAGCAGCCCCCCCCCGGGGCCCAATGAGCAGTTCTTC
CDR3: CASSPPPGPNEQFF

V: TRBV29-1
size: -
J: TRBJ1-1
D: -
DNA: TGCAGCGTTCGGGTCAACACTGAAGCTTTCTTT
CDR3: CSVRVNTEAFF

V: TRBV7-2
size: -
J: TRBJ2-7
D: TRBD1
DNA: TGTGCCAGCAGCTCCCCCGCCGGGACAGCATACGAGCAGTACTTC
CDR3: CASSSPAGTAYEQYF

V: TRBV29-1
size: once
J: TRBJ1-1
D: -
DNA: TGCAGCGTCGAAAATCAAAGGGGGACTGAAGCTTTCTTT
CDR3: CSVENQRGTEAFF

V: TRBV6-5
size: -
J: TRBJ1-4
D: -
DNA: -
CDR3: CASNKEGVLMKNCFF

V: TRBV7-2
size: -
J: TRBJ1-1
D: -
DNA: TGTGCCAGCAGCAACAGACTGATGAACACTGAAGCTTTCTTT
CDR3: CASSNRLMNTEAFF

V: TRBV5-1
size: -
J: TRBJ2-2
D: TRBD2
DNA: TGCGCCAGCAGCTTCTCGGGGGGGCACACCGGGGAGCTGTTTTTT
CDR3: CASSFSGGHTGELFF

V: TRBV9
size: -
J: TRBJ2-2
D: -
DNA: TGTGCCAGCAGCGCGACTGGCACCGGGGAGCTGTTTTTT
CDR3: CASSATGTGELFF

V: TRBV20-1
size: -
J: TRBJ2-2
D: -
DNA: TGCAGTGCTGGGGGCGGGCAATGGTACACCGGGGAGCTGTTTTTT
CDR3: CSAGGGQWYTGELFF

V: TRBV12-3/TRBV12-4
size: -
J: TRBJ2-2
D: -
DNA: TGTGCCAGCAGTTTAGCGGCCACCGGGGAGCTGTTTTTT
CDR3: CASSLAATGELFF

V: TRBV15
size: -
J: TRBJ2-7
D: TRBD1
DNA: TGTGCCACCAGCACTCGGGACAGGTCCTACGAGCAGTACTTC
CDR3: CATSTRDRSYEQYF

V: TRBV9
size: -
J: TRBJ2-1
D: -
DNA: TGTGCCAGCAGTGCTCAGGGTCGAAATGAGCAGTTCTTC
CDR3: CASSAQGRNEQFF

V: TRBV20-1
size: -
J: TRBJ2-4
D: -
DNA: TGCAGTGCTAGAGATTCGGGGTTAGCCAAAAACATTCAGTACTTC
CDR3: CSARDSGLAKNIQYF

V: TRBV6-6
size: -
J: TRBJ2-7
D: TRBD1
DNA: TGTGCCAGCAGTTACTCCCCCGGGACAGGGATCGACGAGCAGTACTTC
CDR3: CASSYSPGTGIDEQYF

V: TRBV28
size: -
J: TRBJ1-1
D: -
DNA: TGTGCCAGCAGTTTAGGGATCGGGGGCACTGAAGCTTTCTTT
CDR3: CASSLGIGGTEAFF

V: TRBV28
size: -
J: TRBJ2-3
D: TRBD2
DNA: TGTGCCAGCAGTCCTGGACTAGCGGGCGATGCGCAGTATTTT
CDR3: CASSPGLAGDAQYF

V: TRBV2
size: -
J: TRBJ1-2
D: TRBD1
DNA: TGTGCCAGCAGTGTCGGCAGGGGGACCTATGGCTACACCTTC
CDR3: CASSVGRGTYGYTF

V: TRBV7-2
size: -
J: TRBJ2-2
D: TRBD1
DNA: TGTGCCAGCAGCATTACCGGGACAGGGCTAACTGCCGGGGAGCTGTTTTTT
CDR3: CASSITGTGLTAGELFF

V: TRBV27
size: -
J: TRBJ1-1
D: TRBD1
DNA: TGTGCCAGCAGCCGGGACAGGCCAGAAAAAGCTTTCTTT
CDR3: CASSRDRPEKAFF

V: TRBV5-1
size: -
J: TRBJ2-3
D: TRBD1
DNA: TGCGCCAGCAGCTTGGGTCAGGGGGCGGCTGATACGCAGTATTTT
CDR3: CASSLGQGAADTQYF

V: TRBV4-1
size: once
J: TRBJ2-7
D: -
DNA: TGCGCCAGCAGCCAAGATCCAATCTACGAGCAGTACTTC
CDR3: CASSQDPIYEQYF

V: TRBV25-1
size: once
J: TRBJ1-4
D: -
DNA: -
CDR3: CASSDRGVKNCFF

V: TRBV5-4
size: -
J: TRBJ1-2
D: -
DNA: TGTGCCAGCAGCTCGGGACTAACACGGGGCTACACCTTC
CDR3: CASSSGLTRGYTF

V: TRBV7-9
size: few
J: TRBJ2-7
D: -
DNA: TGTGCCAGCAGCTTGGGTTCCGGGTTCAACGAGCAGTACTTC
CDR3: CASSLGSGFNEQYF

V: TRBV29-1
size: -
J: TRBJ2-7
D: -
DNA: TGCAGCGTTTTCGGGACCCCTCTCTACGAGCAGTACTTC
CDR3: CSVFGTPLYEQYF

V: TRBV20-1
size: -
J: TRBJ2-5
D: -
DNA: TGCAGTCCCCGTGGATCTAAGGGGGAGACCCAGTACTTC
CDR3: CSPRGSKGETQYF

V: TRBV5-1
size: once
J: TRBJ2-5
D: TRBD2
DNA: TGCGCCAGCAAAGGGGGACTAGCGGGAGAGACCCAGTACTTC
CDR3: CASKGGLAGETQYF

V: TRBV12-3/TRBV12-4
size: once
J: TRBJ1-5
D: -
DNA: TGTGCCAGCAGTTTGGCTACGGATCAGCCCCAGCATTTT
CDR3: CASSLATDQPQHF

V: TRBV4-1
size: -
J: TRBJ2-7
D: -
DNA: TGCGCCAGCAGCGACCGAGGGGGTCTGTCCTACGAGCAGTACTTC
CDR3: CASSDRGGLSYEQYF

V: TRBV18
size: -
J: TRBJ2-1
D: TRBD2
DNA: TGTGCCAGCTCACCGAGCGGGGCTACCTACAATGAGCAGTTCTTC
CDR3: CASSPSGATYNEQFF